This TCR beta chain was sequenced for a study of cytomegalovirus exposure and HLA in healthy donors. This PCR relied on a set of 60 Vbeta primers and 13 Jbeta primers. Measured with immunoSEQ multiplex PCR; TCRdb has only the in-frame clones, and not every one. The top ten hold 8.5% of the sample, which has roughly 160,000 clones, around 83% seen once. Germline V gene sequence: CDR1 SGHRS, CDR2 YFSETQ. CDR3 size: 16 residues. V trimming: 4 bases; J trimming: 3 bases; junction bases outside the gene matches: 11. This chain joins TRBV5-1 and TRBJ2-3, with 7 bases identical to TRBD1. The clonotype was recovered from a male donor in good health and CMV-seropositive. What was sequenced was PBMCs. CDR3 bases: TGCGCCAGCAGCCTTATGACAGGGTTCCAAACAGATACGCAGTATTTT. Amino acid sequence: CASSLMTGFQTDTQYF.